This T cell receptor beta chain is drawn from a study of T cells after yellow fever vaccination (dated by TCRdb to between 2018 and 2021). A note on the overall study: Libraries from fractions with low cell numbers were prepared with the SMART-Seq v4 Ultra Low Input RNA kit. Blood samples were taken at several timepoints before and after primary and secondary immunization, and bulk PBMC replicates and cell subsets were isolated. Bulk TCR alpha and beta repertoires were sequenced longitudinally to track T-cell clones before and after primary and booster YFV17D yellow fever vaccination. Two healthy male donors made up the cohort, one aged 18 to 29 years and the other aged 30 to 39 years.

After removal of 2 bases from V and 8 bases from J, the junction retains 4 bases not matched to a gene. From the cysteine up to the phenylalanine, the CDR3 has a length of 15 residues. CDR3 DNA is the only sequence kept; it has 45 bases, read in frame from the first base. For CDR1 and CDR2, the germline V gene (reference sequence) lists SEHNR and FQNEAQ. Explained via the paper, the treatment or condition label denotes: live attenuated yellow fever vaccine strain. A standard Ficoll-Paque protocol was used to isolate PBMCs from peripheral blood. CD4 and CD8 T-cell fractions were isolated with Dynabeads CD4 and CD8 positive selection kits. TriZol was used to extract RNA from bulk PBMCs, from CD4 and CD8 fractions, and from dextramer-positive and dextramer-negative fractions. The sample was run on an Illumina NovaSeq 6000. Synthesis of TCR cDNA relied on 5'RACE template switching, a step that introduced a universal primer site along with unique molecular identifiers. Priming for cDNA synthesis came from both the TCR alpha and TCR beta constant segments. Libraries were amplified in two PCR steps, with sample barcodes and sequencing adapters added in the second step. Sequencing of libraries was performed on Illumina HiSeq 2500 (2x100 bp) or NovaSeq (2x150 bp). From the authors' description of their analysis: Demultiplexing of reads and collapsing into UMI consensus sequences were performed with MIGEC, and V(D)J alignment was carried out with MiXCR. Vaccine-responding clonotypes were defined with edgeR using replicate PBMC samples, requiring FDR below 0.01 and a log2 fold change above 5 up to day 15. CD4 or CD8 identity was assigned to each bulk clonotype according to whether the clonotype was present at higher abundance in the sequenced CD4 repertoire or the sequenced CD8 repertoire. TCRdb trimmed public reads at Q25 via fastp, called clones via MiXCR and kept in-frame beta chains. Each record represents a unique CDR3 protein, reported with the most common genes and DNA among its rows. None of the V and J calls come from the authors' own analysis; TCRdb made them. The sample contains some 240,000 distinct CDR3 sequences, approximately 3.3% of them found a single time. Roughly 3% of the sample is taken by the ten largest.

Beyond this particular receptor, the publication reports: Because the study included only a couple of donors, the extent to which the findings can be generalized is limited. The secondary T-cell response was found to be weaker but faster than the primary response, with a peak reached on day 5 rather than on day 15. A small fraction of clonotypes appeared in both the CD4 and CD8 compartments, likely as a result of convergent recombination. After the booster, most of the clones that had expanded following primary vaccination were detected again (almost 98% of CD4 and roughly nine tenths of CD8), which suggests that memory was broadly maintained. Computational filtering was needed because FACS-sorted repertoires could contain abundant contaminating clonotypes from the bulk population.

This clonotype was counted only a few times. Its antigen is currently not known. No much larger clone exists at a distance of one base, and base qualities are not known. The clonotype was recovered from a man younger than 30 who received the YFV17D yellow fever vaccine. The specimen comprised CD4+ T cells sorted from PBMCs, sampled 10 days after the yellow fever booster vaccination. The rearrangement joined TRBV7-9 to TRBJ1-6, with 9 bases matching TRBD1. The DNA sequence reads TGTGCCAGCAGCTTACGGGGACAGGGATATTCACCCCTCCACTTT. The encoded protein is CASSLRGQGYSPLHF.